This T cell receptor beta chain was observed in a study of technical replicates of blood from a handful of donors. The CDR3 totals 13 residues. The germline gives CDR1 SGHAT, CDR2 FQDESV (reference sequence). Trimming removed 5 bases from V and 7 bases from J, with 12 bases in between. The method was immunoSEQ multiplex PCR; TCRdb's version includes in-frame clones alone and lacks a portion of them. Counted here are tens of thousands of clones, about 95% occurring once; the ten biggest clones make up less than 0.3%. The chain is built from TRBV11-1 and TRBJ1-5; perhaps TRBD1 as D (5 bases). The sequenced material came from T cells isolated from PBMCs. This sequence was found in a human donor in good health. CDR3 sequence: CASSRTAGQPQHF. The CDR3 coding sequence is TGTGCCAGCAGCCGAACTGCAGGGCAGCCCCAGCATTTT.